This T cell receptor (beta chain) comes out of a study of T cell repertoires in cytomegalovirus infection. As for the study in general: Signatures in public TCR beta sequences pointed to both CMV infection and matching HLA type. Findings and limits, study-wide: Dominant in the ex vivo response were TCR beta clonotypes restricted by HLA-C and specific for CMV. The cumulative frequency of public TCR beta families identified carriers of CMV plus the relevant HLA.

This clonotype occurred many times. Its antigen is unidentified. Using its own MiXCR run on the reads, TCRdb lists one record per CDR3 protein. Of roughly 280,000 distinct CDR3 sequences listed, around 15% are singletons. Germline-derived CDR1 and CDR2 are SGHNT and YYREEE (reference sequence). After removal of 3 bases from V and 9 bases from J, the junction contained 6 bases not matched to a gene. This CDR3 has 13 residues. The clonotype comes from a human donor in good health (CMV status not recorded). Some clones in this sample may be carry-over from other donors' samples. V is TRBV5-4 and J is TRBJ2-1, with 7 bases that match TRBD2. The sequenced sample was PBMCs. CDR3 sequence (DNA): TGTGCCAGCAGCTCCGGGGGGAATATTGAGCAGTTCTTC. Protein: CASSSGGNIEQFF.